This T cell receptor beta chain comes out of a study of CD8 T cells in Susac syndrome. Multiple sclerosis controls were treatment-naive patients with stable or active relapsing-remitting disease. Random-hexamer reverse transcription was applied to roughly 0.5 to 1 ug RNA. TCRdb reprocessed the immunoSEQ multiplex PCR reads with MiXCR, giving one entry per CDR3 protein. The sample comprises 200,000 to 250,000 distinct CDR3 sequences, around 96% of which are singletons, and 0.085% to 0.1% rests with the top ten. Germline V gene data show CDR1 as DFQATT and CDR2 as SNEGSKA (reference sequence). After removal of 5 bases from V and 6 bases from J, the junction contained 13 bases not matched to a gene. This CDR3 is built from 16 residues.

This chain connects TRBV20-1 to TRBJ1-5; 10 bases agree with TRBD1. The receptor was isolated from a human donor with multiple sclerosis. Sequenced material: CD4+ T cells from PBMCs. In DNA form, the CDR3 reads TGCAGTGCTTATATTCCCGGGACAGGGGTCGGTCAGCCCCAGCATTTT. It is translated as CSAYIPGTGVGQPQHF.